This T cell receptor beta chain was obtained from a study of cytomegalovirus exposure and HLA in healthy donors. Points from the study as a whole: Reportedly, diagnosis of cytomegalovirus status by the classifier showed high specificity and sensitivity.

60 Vbeta and 13 Jbeta primers were used in PCR. The repertoire was sequenced with immunoSEQ multiplex PCR; TCRdb's copy has only in-frame clones and lacks some. The listing contains tens of thousands of clones. A remark on this clone: What it recognizes is unknown.

V was clipped by 0 bases and J by 4 bases; unmatched bases: 4. The CDR3 extends over 15 amino acids. CDR1 is KGHSH, CDR2 LQKENI, per germline. The chain couples TRBV18 to TRBJ2-3; 7 bases fit TRBD2. Sequencing input: PBMCs. This clonotype was obtained from a woman aged 18 to 35 in good health and CMV-seronegative. DNA for the CDR3: TGTGCCAGCTCACCACCGGGGGGGAGAGCAGATACGCAGTATTTT. Amino acids: CASSPPGGRADTQYF.